This T cell receptor (beta chain) was found in a study of T cell responses to AZD1222 COVID-19 vaccine (dated by TCRdb to about 2021). Concerning the study at large: AZD1222 recipients whose second dose came at about 4 weeks and those whose second dose came at about 12 weeks were combined into one group, since spike-specific TCR depth and breadth did not differ between the two schedules. A total of about 230 trial participants underwent TCR sequencing, of whom some 210 received two doses of AZD1222 and about 25 received two doses of the MenACWY control vaccine. Trial participants were enrolled by age into subgroups of 18-55, 56-69 and 70-plus years, and around 150, 29 and 61 TCR-sequenced participants, respectively, were included in these subgroups. General conclusions and limits of the study: After two AZD1222 doses, both the breadth and the depth of spike-specific TCRs were significantly higher than at day 0 and than in MenACWY recipients. Epitopes outside the regions mutated in the B.1.351 and B.1.1.7 variants were reportedly recognized by nearly half of the unique spike-specific TCRs. The 56-69-year group was small, and its depth increase did not reach significance, likely because of low power. Conclusions about previously exposed vaccinees are limited because only a handful of AZD1222 recipients were SARS-CoV-2 seropositive at baseline. Participants were mostly white British, with more females than males. The authors suggested clonal diversity may have been underestimated. Because no day 14 peak-response samples were available, repertoires were characterized only after the peak T cell response. Vaccine-associated CD4 TCRs spanned the whole spike protein, with dominant responses in regions 160-218 and 743-854.

Details on this clone: What antigen it recognizes has not been identified. No base qualities exist here, and no much larger clone lies one base off it.

From the cysteine through the phenylalanine, the CDR3 covers 18 amino acids. Only the CDR3 part of the read is kept: 54 bases, read in frame from the first base. CDR1 and CDR2 are read off the germline V gene as MDHEN and SYDVKM. Unmatched junction bases come to 14, with V trimmed by 5 bases and J by 3 bases. The CDR3 regions of human TCRbeta chains were analyzed by immunosequencing. In the source study's methods: Repertoire TCRs were checked for matches against a reference library of SARS-CoV-2-specific TCRs that had been generated using the MIRA antigen-specificity platform. Breadth was defined as the fraction of unique TCRs that were SARS-CoV-2-associated, and depth was defined as the fraction of total T cells that were SARS-CoV-2-associated. Using the MIRA data, each spike-specific TCR was assigned both to the spike region to which the TCR was reactive and to a CD4 or CD8 class. Log10-transformed breadth and depth values were compared by one-way ANOVA with Sidak's multiple comparisons tests. What TCRdb holds here is the immuneACCESS table cut down to in-frame rearrangements. Part of the clones is not present; checked against another copy, under half of the missing clones reflect an unresolved V gene, and the others are unexplained. V and J calls and clone size come straight from that table; D and trimming were deduced from the DNA. The table for this sample lists more than 100,000 clones; 85% to 90% of them were counted only once. The ten largest clones represent roughly 8.9% of the sample.

The time point label corresponds to: baseline before first vaccination. Vaccinee samples were obtained from the UK trials COV001 and COV002, which included a single-blind randomized controlled phase 2/3 trial of AZD1222 (ChAdOx1 nCoV-19) in healthy adults. For TCRbeta chain sequencing, PBMC samples were collected from trial participants at day 0 and at day 28 after the second dose. Specimen: peripheral blood, collected on day 0 of AZD1222 vaccination. This receptor was obtained from an adult in good health. The chain uses TRBV28 and TRBJ1-4, with 8 junctional bases fitting TRBD1. CDR3 loop: CASSRAQDRVASNEKLFF. The nucleotides are TGTGCCAGCAGTCGGGCCCAGGACAGGGTAGCGTCTAATGAAAAACTGTTTTTT.